This T cell receptor (beta chain) was recovered during a study of blood T cell repertoires in COVID-19. Study at large: From T cells, B-cell-depleted T cells, or PBMCs came the material, which was cDNA or gDNA.

The authors' processing: The authors estimated nucleated cell counts from reference gene primer amplification. Profiled with immunoSEQ multiplex PCR; TCRdb holds only in-frame clones, not every one. V and J calls and clone size come straight from that table; D and trimming were deduced from the DNA. Here the sample spans 68,000 or so clones, roughly 91% being singletons. Seattle patients were enrolled during active infection and followed longitudinally. The CDR3 loop spans 17 amino acids. Germline V CDR1 and CDR2: MGHRA, YSYEKL. Deletions cut 2 bases from V and 0 bases from J, with 11 bases between. The sequence was collected from a man between 50 and 59 years old with COVID-19, enrolled during active disease. The sequencing input was peripheral blood. This chain joins TRBV4-1 and TRBJ2-6; maybe TRBD1 (6 bases). The CDR3 DNA follows: TGCGCCAGCAGCCAAAATCACAGGGTCTCTGGGGCCAACGTCCTGACTTTC. Amino acid sequence: CASSQNHRVSGANVLTF.